The 14 T cell receptor beta chains below were found in one sample sequenced in a study of cytomegalovirus exposure and HLA in healthy donors. With 60 Vbeta and 13 Jbeta primers, the PCR was carried out. Produced via immunoSEQ multiplex PCR; TCRdb's table is partial and in-frame only. The sample yields 65,000 to 80,000 clones, under 85% seen once. The sequenced sample consisted of PBMCs. All receptors derive from a woman in her 40s in good health and CMV-seropositive.

V usage is TRBV5-8 and J usage is TRBJ2-3; TRBD2 might be the D (6 bases). This CDR3 has 14 amino acids. Germline lookup yields CDR1 SGHTS and CDR2 YDEGEE. Trimming left V 0 bases short and J 6 bases short, with 11 bases between. The CDR3 protein is CASSLAGDVDTQYF. CDR3 bases: TGTGCCAGCAGCTTGGCGGGAGACGTTGATACGCAGTATTTT. Combining the CDR3 with reference TRBV5-8 and TRBJ2-3 gives the whole variable domain EAGVTQSPTHLIKTRGQQATLRCSPISGHTSVYWYQQALGLGLQFLLWYDEGEERNRGNFPPRFSGRQFPNYSSELNVNALELEDSALYLCASSLAGDVDTQYFGPGTRLTVL.

The chain couples TRBV6-4 to TRBJ2-5; 7 nucleotides agree with TRBD1. This CDR3 has 15 residues. The germline V gene has CDR1 MRHNA and CDR2 SNTAGT. The V segment lost 0 bases and the J segment 5 bases; nucleotides outside the gene matches: 6. The CDR3 protein is CASSDSIGGGETQYF. The CDR3 DNA follows: TGTGCCAGCAGTGACTCGATAGGGGGCGGCGAGACCCAGTACTTC.

This chain uses TRBV19 with TRBJ2-2, with 7 bases fitting TRBD2. Per the germline V gene, CDR1 is LNHDA and CDR2 is SQIVND (reference sequence). The ends lost 1 base at V and 6 bases at J; junction bases unmatched: 5. The CDR3 is 15 amino acids. The DNA of the CDR3 is TGTGCCAGTAGTATAGGGACTAGGGTATCCGGGGAGCTGTTTTTT. This gives the protein CASSIGTRVSGELFF.

The rearrangement uses TRBV5-1 and TRBJ1-1; 7 bases fit TRBD1. CDR1 SGHRS and CDR2 YFSETQ come from the germline V gene. This CDR3 comprises 13 residues. The junction had 6 bases not matched to a gene; V was cut back by 7 bases and J by 3 bases. CDR3 DNA: TGCGCCAGCGGCAGGGGGGAGGACACTGAAGCTTTCTTT. It yields the protein CASGRGEDTEAFF.

The rearrangement uses TRBV6-6 and TRBJ2-5; the D gene is possibly TRBD2 (6 bases). V lost 7 bases and J 4 bases, leaving 16 bases between the germline ends. The CDR3 runs 14 residues. Per germline, CDR1 MNHNY and CDR2 SVGAGI (reference sequence). CDR3 bases: TGTGCCAGCACCCACCCGACTAGGCGAGAGACCCAGTACTTC. This sequence encodes CASTHPTRRETQYF.

This chain links TRBV7-2 with TRBJ1-1; TRBD1 agrees at 10 bases. This CDR3 spans 15 amino acids. Germline loops: CDR1 SGHTA, CDR2 FQGNSA. The V and J ends lost 5 bases and 6 bases, in that order; junction bases with no gene match: 9. The CDR3 loop is CASSDRGRGRPEAFF. Here the CDR3 DNA reads TGTGCCAGCAGCGACAGGGGGCGCGGGAGGCCTGAAGCTTTCTTT.

This chain connects TRBV7-2 to TRBJ2-6; D is possibly TRBD1 (5 bases). The CDR3 is 15 residues long. V shed 4 bases and J shed 0 bases, with 7 bases lying between them. The germline CDR1 and CDR2 sequences are SGHTA and FQGNSA. This CDR3 is CASSWTNSGANVLTF. The CDR3 DNA sequence: TGTGCCAGCAGCTGGACAAACTCTGGGGCCAACGTCCTGACTTTC.

A single count supports this clone. This chain connects TRBV7-8 to TRBJ1-2, with 7 bases identical to TRBD1. The CDR3 totals 14 residues. V shed 5 bases, J shed 4 bases, and the junction held 7 bases outside the gene matches. CDR1 and CDR2 (germline): SGHVS, FQNEAQ. The CDR3 nucleotides read TGTGCCAGCAGCCCCACACAGGGGCGCTATGGCTACACCTTC. It translates to CASSPTQGRYGYTF.

The chain has TRBV29-1 and TRBJ1-1; TRBD1 might be the D (5 bases). The CDR3 contains 13 residues. The germline CDR1 and CDR2 sequences are SQVTM and ANQGSEA. V gave up 6 bases and J gave up 0 bases, with 11 bases separating them. The CDR3 sequence is CSVARQLNTEAFF. CDR3 nucleotide sequence: TGCAGCGTCGCTCGACAGCTGAACACTGAAGCTTTCTTT.

This chain joins TRBV9 and TRBJ2-2; 9 nucleotides agree with TRBD1. The CDR3 consists of 16 residues. With 3 bases clipped from V and 2 bases from J, the junction kept 5 bases outside the gene matches. The germline V gene encodes CDR1 SGDLS and CDR2 YYNGEE. The CDR3 here is CASSDRDRENTGELFF. As DNA, the CDR3 is TGTGCCAGCAGCGACCGGGACAGGGAAAACACCGGGGAGCTGTTTTTT.

The chain is built from TRBV4-1 and TRBJ2-7; 8 bases line up with TRBD1. This CDR3 contains 14 residues. The germline gives CDR1 MGHRA, CDR2 YSYEKL. V lost 4 bases to trimming and J lost 0 bases; unmatched junction nucleotides: 2. The chain's CDR3 is CASSPGQASYEQYF. The CDR3 DNA sequence: TGCGCCAGCAGCCCGGGACAGGCCTCCTACGAGCAGTACTTC.

The gene calls are TRBV30 and TRBJ1-1, with 10 bases identical to TRBD1. CDR3 size: 13 residues. Germline V gene data show CDR1 as GTSNPN and CDR2 as SVGIG (reference sequence). V lost 5 bases and J lost 4; bases outside the gene matches: 4. The CDR3 DNA reads as TGTGCCTGGGGGACAGGGGCCAGCACTGAAGCTTTCTTT. This codes for CAWGTGASTEAFF.

CDR3 in DNA: TGTGCCAGCAGCGTGGACGGTTTCAATGAGCAGTTCTTC. This codes for CASSVDGFNEQFF. This rearrangement joins TRBV5-4 to TRBJ2-1; the D is unclear. V lost 4 bases and J 6 bases, leaving 11 bases between the germline ends. The CDR3 length is 13 residues. The germline CDR1 and CDR2 sequences are SGHNT and YYREEE (reference sequence).

V and J are TRBV5-5 and TRBJ2-1; D is uncertain. Per the germline V gene, CDR1 is SGHKS and CDR2 is YYEKEE (reference sequence). The ends were cut back, 2 bases at V and 8 bases at J, with 5 bases in the middle. This CDR3 has 11 residues. The CDR3 DNA sequence: TGTGCCAGCAGCTTTATCTATGAGCAGTTCTTC. Amino acids: CASSFIYEQFF.